Shown below are 5 T cell receptor beta chains from a single sample sequenced in a study of blood T cell repertoires in COVID-19. The assay was immunoSEQ multiplex PCR, and TCRdb's table has in-frame clones only and misses some. The data contain tens of thousands of clones, 65% to 90% of them singletons. Sequenced input: peripheral blood. The receptor source for this set is a man at least 80 years old with acute or convalescent COVID-19.

This clone occurred once. The CDR3, as DNA: TGCGCCAGCAGCTCCCAGGAAAATTCACCCCTCCACTTT. Its translation: CASSSQENSPLHF. The rearrangement uses TRBV5-1 and TRBJ1-6; D gene ambiguous. Germline lookup yields CDR1 SGHRS and CDR2 YFSETQ. V lost 3 bases and J lost 7, with 8 bases in between. The CDR3 runs to 13 residues.

The chain has TRBV5-1 and TRBJ2-1; 10 nucleotides agree with TRBD1. V dropped 3 bases and J dropped 4; count of bases not matched to a gene: 7. The CDR3 has 16 amino acids. Germline loops: CDR1 SGHRS, CDR2 YFSETQ. CDR3 sequence (DNA): TGCGCCAGCAGCTCCTCAGCGGGACAGGGGTACAATGAGCAGTTCTTC. Protein sequence: CASSSSAGQGYNEQFF.

Written as DNA, the CDR3 is TGTGCCAGCAGTCCGGGACAGGAGAACACCGGGGAGCTGTTTTTT. Encoded protein: CASSPGQENTGELFF. This chain links TRBV28 with TRBJ2-2, with 8 bases fitting TRBD1. The length of the CDR3 is 15 residues. Germline loops: CDR1 MDHEN, CDR2 SYDVKM. With V trimmed by 5 bases and J by 1 base, 3 bases remained unmatched.

The CDR3 nucleotides read TGTGCCAGCAGCCCCCCGGGTCGGCCCCAGCATTTT. Translating gives CASSPPGRPQHF. The chain joins TRBV27 to TRBJ1-5; D gene ambiguous. Per germline, CDR1 MNHEY and CDR2 SMNVEV (reference sequence). This CDR3 is 12 amino acids long. V was trimmed by 6 bases and J by 9 bases, leaving 12 bases between them.

J is TRBJ1-1 and V is TRBV18, with D perhaps TRBD1 (5 bases). Per germline, CDR1 KGHSH and CDR2 LQKENI. The CDR3 spans 12 residues. V was pared by 4 bases and J by 6 bases, with 9 bases between. As DNA, the CDR3 is TGTGCCAGCTCACGGGGGGAAGCTGAAGCTTTCTTT. Translating it yields CASSRGEAEAFF.